Following are 19 T cell receptor beta chains from one sample sequenced in a study of blood T cell repertoires in COVID-19. The repertoire was sequenced with immunoSEQ multiplex PCR; TCRdb's copy has only in-frame clones and lacks some. This sample has 200,000 to 300,000 clones, with 84% found just once. The material sequenced was peripheral blood. Receptors were obtained from a man over 45 with acute or convalescent COVID-19.

The chain recombines TRBV12-3 or TRBV12-4 with TRBJ2-2; TRBD1 matches 7 bases. The J segment lost 5 bases and the V segment lost 4 bases, leaving 1 base of the junction unmatched. This CDR3 has 13 residues. CDR3 bases: TGTGCCAGCAGTTCGACAGGGACCGGGGAGCTGTTTTTT. Translating it yields CASSSTGTGELFF.

The chain joins TRBV6-5 to TRBJ2-1, with TRBD2 identical over 8 bases. This CDR3 comprises 15 residues. V gave up 8 bases and J gave up 8 bases; unmatched junction bases: 14. CDR1 is MNHEY, CDR2 SVGAGI, per germline. Here the CDR3 reads CASAGLAGRRDEQFF. In nucleotides, the CDR3 is TGTGCCAGCGCTGGTTTAGCGGGGAGACGGGATGAGCAGTTCTTC.

This rearrangement joins TRBV5-4 to TRBJ2-2; TRBD2 agrees at 13 bases. The CDR3 contains 17 residues. In germline, CDR1 is SGHNT, CDR2 YYREEE (reference sequence). V trimming: 4 bases; J trimming: 3 bases; junction bases outside the gene matches: 6. The CDR3 is CASSDTSGGADTGELFF. The CDR3 DNA sequence: TGTGCCAGCAGCGATACTAGCGGGGGGGCCGACACCGGGGAGCTGTTTTTT.

The chain has TRBV2 and TRBJ2-2; maybe TRBD1 (5 bases). This CDR3 has 13 amino acids. V lost 6 bases to trimming and J lost 6 bases, with 11 bases between them. In germline, CDR1 is SNHLY, CDR2 FYNNEI. The CDR3 spells CASRADSSGELFF. The CDR3 region has the DNA TGTGCCAGCAGGGCCGACAGTTCCGGGGAGCTGTTTTTT.

This clone occurred once. This chain links TRBV5-1 with TRBJ1-4; D is possibly TRBD1 (5 bases). There are 18 residues in the CDR3. V was pared by 0 bases and J by 1 base, with 16 bases between. The germline gives CDR1 SGHRS, CDR2 YFSETQ. The CDR3 region is CASSLGQRSGGTNEKLFF. For the CDR3, the DNA is TGCGCCAGCAGCTTGGGGCAGAGATCGGGGGGAACTAATGAAAAACTGTTTTTT.

The chain recombines TRBV27 with TRBJ2-1; 8 nucleotides align to TRBD2. CDR1 MNHEY and CDR2 SMNVEV come from the germline V gene (reference sequence). This CDR3 has 15 residues. V was clipped by 6 bases and J by 8 bases; unmatched bases: 12. The CDR3 here is CASSPRDSGIYEQFF. The CDR3 region has the DNA TGTGCCAGCAGCCCCCGTGATAGCGGGATCTATGAGCAGTTCTTC.

The chain couples TRBV11-2 to TRBJ2-3, with D possibly matching TRBD1 (5 bases). Germline V gene data show CDR1 as SGHAT and CDR2 as FQNNGV. V was shortened by 0 bases and J by 3 bases, with 7 bases between the two germline ends. This CDR3 is built from 14 residues. The DNA of the CDR3 is TGTGCCAGCAGCTTAGAGCAGGGAACAGATACGCAGTATTTT. Residues: CASSLEQGTDTQYF.

The gene calls are TRBV3-1 (or the pseudogene TRBV3-2) and TRBJ2-3; 9 nucleotides match TRBD2. The length of the CDR3 is 16 residues. V shed 4 bases, J shed 3 bases, and the junction held 8 bases outside the gene matches. Germline V gives CDR1 LGHDT, CDR2 YNNKEL (reference sequence). CDR3 protein: CASSPPNSGRTDTQYF. DNA for the CDR3: TGTGCCAGCAGCCCACCGAATAGCGGGAGAACAGATACGCAGTATTTT.

This rearrangement joins TRBV5-6 to TRBJ2-5, with D maybe TRBD1 (5 bases). CDR3 length: 15 amino acids. Germline V gives CDR1 SGHDT, CDR2 YYEEEE. The V and J ends lost 2 bases and 2 bases respectively, with 13 bases between them. The CDR3 DNA reads TGTGCCAGCAGCTTTCTTGGGGCCCTACAAGAGACCCAGTACTTC. It encodes CASSFLGALQETQYF.

The chain employs TRBV9 and TRBJ2-3; 9 bases align to TRBD2. Germline V gene data show CDR1 as SGDLS and CDR2 as YYNGEE. The ends lost 2 bases at V and 3 bases at J; junction bases unmatched: 10. The CDR3 has 17 residues. CDR3 region: CASSVRSIAGVTDTQYF. CDR3 DNA sequence: TGTGCCAGCAGCGTTAGGAGTATAGCGGGGGTGACAGATACGCAGTATTTT.

The CDR3 DNA sequence: TGTGCCAGCGGCCCATGGGGACAGGGGTCCTCTAACTATGGCTACACCTTC. It yields the protein CASGPWGQGSSNYGYTF. The chain joins TRBV14 to TRBJ1-2; TRBD1 aligns across 10 bases. The V segment lost 8 bases and the J segment 0 bases; nucleotides outside the gene matches: 12. Germline V gene sequence: CDR1 SGHDN, CDR2 FVKESK. This CDR3 has 17 residues. Using reference TRBV14 and TRBJ1-2 for the parts outside the CDR3, the full variable domain is EAGVTQFPSHSVIEKGQTVTLRCDPISGHDNLYWYRRVMGKEIKFLLHFVKESKQDESGMPNNRFLAERTGGTYSTLKVQPAELEDSGVYFCASGPWGQGSSNYGYTFGSGTRLTVV.

The J gene is TRBJ2-3, the V gene TRBV24-1, with 10 bases aligning to TRBD2. V trimming: 6 bases; J trimming: 8 bases; junction bases outside the gene matches: 13. CDR1 is KGHDR, CDR2 SFDVKD, per germline. The CDR3 spans 16 residues. Here the CDR3 reads CATSSVRAGGPGTQYF. CDR3 bases: TGTGCCACCAGTTCGGTCAGAGCGGGAGGGCCAGGTACGCAGTATTTT.

This clone has at least ten counts. The chain combines TRBV5-1 with TRBJ1-4, with D possibly being TRBD1 (6 bases). Looked up from germline, CDR1 is SGHRS and CDR2 is YFSETQ. V lost 3 bases, J lost 2 bases, and 14 bases lay in between. The CDR3 loop spans 16 amino acids. Here the CDR3 DNA reads TGCGCCAGCAGCTCGGGGGGCGGTTTTACTAATGAAAAACTGTTTTTT. Encoded protein: CASSSGGGFTNEKLFF.

The chain links TRBV5-5 to TRBJ2-7; D remains ambiguous. CDR1 and CDR2 from the germline V gene are SGHKS and YYEKEE (reference sequence). With 0 bases removed from V and 2 bases from J, the gap between germline ends came to 9 bases. This CDR3 comprises 14 residues. Here the CDR3 reads CASSLVAGAYEQYF. CDR3 DNA: TGTGCCAGCAGCTTGGTGGCTGGAGCCTACGAGCAGTACTTC. Using reference TRBV5-5 and TRBJ2-7 for the parts outside the CDR3, the full variable domain is DAGVTQSPTHLIKTRGQQVTLRCSPISGHKSVSWYQQVLGQGPQFIFQYYEKEERGRGNFPDRFSARQFPNYSSELNVNALLLGDSALYLCASSLVAGAYEQYFGPGTRLTVT.

This clone appeared once. CDR3 amino acids: CAIGDSGGARTDTQYF. The CDR3 DNA sequence: TGTGCCATCGGGGATAGCGGGGGGGCTCGCACAGATACGCAGTATTTT. The chain links TRBV10-3 to TRBJ2-3; 11 bases map to TRBD2. The CDR3 spans 16 residues. V was clipped by 8 bases and J by 1 base; unmatched bases: 8. Per the germline V gene, CDR1 is ENHRY and CDR2 is SYGVKD.

This chain uses TRBV10-3 with TRBJ1-2; no definite D call. The germline gives CDR1 ENHRY, CDR2 SYGVKD. The CDR3 runs 16 residues. V lost 0 bases and J 4 bases, leaving 15 bases between the germline ends. CDR3 nucleotides: TGTGCCATCAGTGAGTCGAACGGCAGACAATCCTATGGCTACACCTTC. It codes for CAISESNGRQSYGYTF.

The chain employs TRBV6-2 or TRBV6-3 and TRBJ1-2; D is undetermined. Germline-derived CDR1 and CDR2 are MNHEY and SVGEGT. Trimming removed 0 bases at V and 3 bases at J, with 11 bases between. This CDR3 has 15 amino acids. The CDR3 DNA sequence: TGTGCCAGCAGTTACTCGAATTGGCCAGACTATGGCTACACCTTC. Protein: CASSYSNWPDYGYTF.

The chain is built from TRBV5-1 and TRBJ1-4; no reliable D call. V shed 4 bases and J shed 5 bases, with 12 bases lying between them. The CDR3 covers 14 residues. Germline loops: CDR1 SGHRS, CDR2 YFSETQ. CDR3 sequence: CASSPAGGNEKLFF. The CDR3 DNA sequence: TGCGCCAGCAGCCCGGCTGGCGGGAATGAAAAACTGTTTTTT.

The rearrangement links TRBV5-6 to TRBJ1-5, with D uncertain. The CDR3 contains 15 residues. Germline V gene sequence: CDR1 SGHDT, CDR2 YYEEEE. With 4 bases removed from V and 3 bases from J, the gap between germline ends came to 14 bases. CDR3 in DNA: TGTGCCAGCAGCGACGGATCGAGGGACAATCAGCCCCAGCATTTT. Translating gives CASSDGSRDNQPQHF.